This TCR beta chain was captured by sequencing in a study of shared clonotypes between healthy human individuals. Unsorted samples relied on about 100 million PBMCs, which served as the source of genomic DNA. This clone appeared a few times. Several immunoSEQ plates held equal portions of the genomic DNA taken from each subset. Loaded into unsorted PBMC replicate PCRs was approximately 300 ng DNA, about 30,000 T cell genomes. Data came from immunoSEQ multiplex PCR; TCRdb stores just in-frame clones and leaves some out. The data hold roughly 510,000 clones, with almost 80% observed a single time. The clonotype comes from a woman in her thirties or forties in good health. Some clones in this sample may be carry-over from other donors' samples. What was sequenced was PBMCs.

The CDR3 region has the DNA TGTGCCATCACGGGGGAGGCGAATTACGAGCAGTACTTC. This gives the protein CAITGEANYEQYF. The chain employs TRBV10-3 and TRBJ2-7, with a weak D call TRBD2 (6 bases). V shed 7 bases and J shed 4 bases, with 14 bases lying between them. The CDR3 length is 13 residues. Germline CDR1 is ENHRY and CDR2 is SYGVKD.